This TCR beta chain emerged from a study of blood T cell repertoires in COVID-19. Using immunoSEQ multiplex PCR, the repertoire was profiled, and TCRdb retains in-frame clones only, with some absent. The sample lists approximately 120,000 clones, around 85% occurring once. Unmatched junction bases numbered 8, after V lost 1 base and J lost 5 bases. Germline CDR1 and CDR2: SGHRS and YFSETQ. The CDR3 extends over 16 amino acids. The source is a woman between 50 and 59 years old who had recovered from COVID-19. The chain couples TRBV5-1 to TRBJ2-5, with 10 bases that match TRBD2. Sequencing was carried out using peripheral blood. This CDR3 reads CASSLWLAGAGETQYF. CDR3 bases: TGCGCCAGCAGCTTGTGGCTAGCGGGAGCCGGCGAGACCCAGTACTTC.